Listed here are 28 T cell receptor beta chains from one sample, sequenced in a study of spatial heterogeneity in lung cancer. Overall study results and limits: Tumor mutation counts were tracked by expanded intratumoral alpha and beta TCR counts.

Time point denoted: sample taken at primary tumor resection. TCRdb itself ran the 5' RACE reads through MiXCR, one entry per CDR3 protein. The data show about 13,000 distinct CDR3 sequences, under 6% seen once. No antigen has been assigned to these receptors. This specimen was lung tumor tissue, taken at surgery. These receptors all come from a male donor with early-stage non-small cell lung cancer.

A remark on this clonotype: Since it is a stray read in a library aimed at alpha chains, this beta chain has a size that is not meaningful. The chain has TRBV19 and TRBJ2-2; 8 bases map to TRBD2. This CDR3 region has 15 residues. With 6 bases clipped from V and 4 bases from J, the junction kept 7 bases outside the gene matches. Per the germline V gene, CDR1 is LNHDA and CDR2 is SQIVND (reference sequence). The CDR3 sequence: CASSAGLAGTGELFF. The DNA for the CDR3 is TGTGCCAGTAGCGCGGGGCTAGCGGGCACCGGGGAGCTGTTTTTT.

This clonotype was counted between two and nine times. This beta chain represents an off-target read in a library built for alpha chains; its size is of limited meaning. The rearrangement joins TRBV15 to TRBJ2-1, with D tentatively TRBD1 or TRBD2 (6 bases each). The CDR3 runs 16 residues. Germline assignment: CDR1 LNHNV and CDR2 YYDKDF (reference sequence). Between the trimmed V and J ends, which lost 0 bases and 7 bases, there was a span of 16 bases. The CDR3 loop reads CATSRELTGGSNEQFF. DNA for the CDR3: TGTGCCACCAGCAGAGAACTAACCGGGGGCAGTAATGAGCAGTTCTTC.

This clonotype was counted at least ten times. Within a library made for alpha chains, this beta chain is off target, and its count is uninformative. The chain links TRBV3-1 to TRBJ2-1; TRBD2 is a possible D gene (6 bases). The V gene's germline CDR1 is LGHDT and CDR2 YNNKEL (reference sequence). This CDR3 is built from 21 residues. Trimming removed 0 bases at V and 8 bases at J, with 32 bases between. DNA for the CDR3: TGTGCCAGCAGCCAAGAATCGAGTGGGGGGATATTGCTAGCACCTATCTATGAGCAGTTCTTC. It is translated as CASSQESSGGILLAPIYEQFF.

This clonotype has ten or more counts. Since the library was made to target alpha chains, this beta chain is a stray read and its abundance is not meaningful. V usage is TRBV10-1 and J usage is TRBJ1-6; maybe TRBD1 (5 bases). Trimming took 6 bases from V and 8 from J, leaving 8 bases between them. Per the germline V gene, CDR1 is WNHNN and CDR2 is SYGVQD (reference sequence). This CDR3 contains 12 residues. This CDR3 reads CASSQGDSPLHF. Here the CDR3 DNA reads TGCGCCAGCAGCCAAGGGGATTCACCCCTCCACTTT.

This clonotype was observed many times. Because the library targeted alpha chains, this beta chain is an off-target read whose size means little. The CDR3 region has the DNA TGTGCCACGTTTACCGGGACAGCTACAGATACGCAGTATTTT. Amino acid sequence: CATFTGTATDTQYF. The rearrangement uses TRBV6-1 and TRBJ2-3, with 7 bases that match TRBD1. The CDR3 runs 14 residues. Germline values: CDR1 MNHNS, CDR2 SASEGT. V shed 10 bases, J shed 3 bases, and the junction held 10 bases outside the gene matches.

This clonotype was detected many times. This beta chain came through as a stray read in a library set up for alpha chains, and its size says little. The rearrangement joins TRBV11-2 to TRBJ1-2; D might be TRBD1 (5 bases). Germline values: CDR1 SGHAT, CDR2 FQNNGV. Trimming took off 1 base at V and 3 bases at J, with 6 bases between the two ends. CDR3 length: 13 amino acids. In DNA form, the CDR3 reads TGTGCCAGCAGCTTAGGGGGACACTATGGCTACACCTTC. As protein: CASSLGGHYGYTF.

This clonotype was detected ten times or more. The library was designed around alpha chains, so this beta chain is a stray read whose abundance carries little weight. V usage is TRBV6-2 or TRBV6-3 and J usage is TRBJ2-7; possibly TRBD2 for D (5 bases). Per the germline V gene, CDR1 is MNHEY and CDR2 is SVGEGT. The CDR3 spans 12 residues. Trimming removed 4 bases from V and 11 bases from J, with 15 bases in between. The CDR3 region is CASSSDSMREYF. CDR3 coding DNA: TGTGCCAGCAGTTCAGACTCCATGAGGGAGTACTTC.

This clonotype has a count of ten or more. This beta chain lies outside the target of a library built for alpha chains; its clone size means little. This chain uses TRBV7-2 with TRBJ2-2; 8 nucleotides line up with TRBD1. CDR1 is SGHTA and CDR2 is FQGNSA in the germline V gene. CDR3 size: 15 residues. The J segment lost 9 bases and the V segment lost 6 bases, leaving 12 bases of the junction unmatched. CDR3 nucleotide sequence: TGTGCCAGCAGACTCGACAGGGGTGGTGTGCGGGAGCTGTTTTTT. This encodes CASRLDRGGVRELFF.

This clonotype was recorded at least ten times. This beta chain slipped into a library made for alpha chains as a stray read, so its size is not meaningful. V and J are TRBV25-1 and TRBJ1-5; D gene uncertain. This CDR3 has 12 residues. The V and J ends lost 3 bases and 5 bases respectively, with 5 bases between them. CDR1 is MGHDK and CDR2 is SYGVNS in the germline V gene. The CDR3 is CASSDGYQPQHF. DNA of the CDR3: TGTGCCAGCAGTGATGGGTATCAGCCCCAGCATTTT.

This clonotype was counted between two and nine times. The library was built for alpha chains, so this beta chain is an off-target read and its size means little. This chain links TRBV10-3 with TRBJ1-3; 7 bases are shared with TRBD1. V lost 8 bases to trimming and J lost 0 bases; unmatched junction nucleotides: 4. The germline V gene encodes CDR1 ENHRY and CDR2 SYGVKD. CDR3 length: 14 amino acids. The DNA of the CDR3 is TGTGCCATCTTTAGACAGGGCTCTGGAAACACCATATATTTT. This encodes CAIFRQGSGNTIYF.

This clonotype showed up many times. This beta chain is a stray sequence in a library constructed for alpha chains; its clone size is not meaningful. V and J are TRBV4-3 and TRBJ2-1; possibly TRBD1 for D (5 bases). With 1 base removed from V and 7 bases from J, the gap between germline ends came to 11 bases. Germline V lookup: CDR1 LGHNA, CDR2 YSLEER. This CDR3 contains 14 residues. The CDR3 is CASSQGQYGNEQFF. The CDR3 DNA follows: TGCGCCAGCAGCCAAGGACAGTACGGGAATGAGCAGTTCTTC.

This clonotype has more than one count but fewer than ten. This beta chain is off target for a library built for alpha chains, so its abundance means little. The CDR3 DNA is TGCGCCAGCAGTGAGTCGAACTCACATGAGCAGTTCTTC. Amino acid sequence: CASSESNSHEQFF. V is TRBV10-1 and J is TRBJ2-1; no clear D gene. Deletions cut 0 bases from V and 8 bases from J, with 8 bases between. Looked up from germline, CDR1 is WNHNN and CDR2 is SYGVQD (reference sequence). This CDR3 spans 13 amino acids.

In this sample, this clonotype turned up many times. This beta chain turned up in a library designed for alpha chains; as an off-target read, its abundance says little. V usage is TRBV6-6 and J usage is TRBJ2-7; 9 bases align to TRBD1. This CDR3 has 14 amino acids. CDR1 and CDR2 from the germline V gene are MNHNY and SVGAGI (reference sequence). V lost 5 bases and J lost 6; bases outside the gene matches: 8. CDR3 DNA: TGTGCCAGCAGTCGCGACAGGGGGTCCGGCGAGCAGTACTTC. Residues: CASSRDRGSGEQYF.

This clonotype has a count of ten or more. Little can be read into the size of this beta chain, an off-target read in a library designed for alpha chains. The chain has TRBV24-1 and TRBJ2-1; 7 bases are shared with TRBD1. Germline V gene data show CDR1 as KGHDR and CDR2 as SFDVKD. After removal of 5 bases from V and 0 bases from J, the junction contained 3 bases not matched to a gene. The CDR3 has 15 residues. In DNA, the CDR3 is TGTGCCACCAGTGCCGGGACAGTCTCCTACAATGAGCAGTTCTTC. Its protein product is CATSAGTVSYNEQFF.

In this sample, this clonotype turned up many times. The library was prepared for alpha chains; this beta chain is a stray read, so its frequency means little. The V gene is TRBV28, the J gene TRBJ2-2, with a possible D match to TRBD2 (5 bases). The CDR3 totals 14 residues. Germline assignment: CDR1 MDHEN and CDR2 SYDVKM. With 7 bases removed from V and 0 bases from J, the gap between germline ends came to 9 bases. Here the CDR3 DNA reads TGTGCCAGCACCTTCGGGGCGAACACCGGGGAGCTGTTTTTT. Its protein product is CASTFGANTGELFF.

This clonotype occurred many times. Since it is a stray read in a library aimed at alpha chains, this beta chain has a size that is not meaningful. The rearrangement joins TRBV2 to TRBJ2-7; D uncertain. Germline CDR1 SNHLY, CDR2 FYNNEI. The CDR3 is 14 amino acids. Trimming took 5 bases from V and 7 from J, leaving 18 bases between them. The chain's CDR3 is CASSTQMGLREQYF. As DNA, the CDR3 is TGTGCCAGCAGTACCCAGATGGGATTGAGGGAGCAGTACTTC.

This clonotype showed up many times. This beta chain represents an off-target read in a library built for alpha chains; its size is of limited meaning. The V gene is TRBV6-8, the J gene TRBJ1-5; 9 bases are shared with TRBD1. The CDR3 is 14 residues long. Germline V gene sequence: CDR1 MNHGY, CDR2 SAAAGT. The V gene end was trimmed by 10 bases and the J gene end by 6 bases; junction bases not matched to a gene: 10. CDR3 DNA sequence: TGTGCCACCAAATGGGGGACAGGGACTCAGCCCCAGCATTTT. The encoded protein is CATKWGTGTQPQHF.

This clonotype has a count of ten or more. The library was built for alpha chains, so this beta chain is an off-target read and its size means little. This chain connects TRBV4-1 to TRBJ2-1, with a possible D match to TRBD2 (5 bases). Trimming took 0 bases from V and 12 from J, leaving 15 bases between them. Per the germline V gene, CDR1 is MGHRA and CDR2 is YSYEKL. The CDR3 length is 14 residues. This CDR3 reads CASSQERVNTMQFF. The DNA of the CDR3 is TGCGCCAGCAGCCAAGAGAGGGTTAACACCATGCAGTTCTTC.

Ten or more counts support this clonotype. A library made for alpha chains picked up this beta chain off target, so its size means little. This chain connects TRBV19 to TRBJ2-6; D is perhaps TRBD1 or TRBD2 (5 bases each). Germline V gene sequence: CDR1 LNHDA, CDR2 SQIVND (reference sequence). With 8 bases removed from V and 0 bases from J, the gap between germline ends came to 14 bases. The CDR3 spans 16 residues. The chain's CDR3 is CASHRGSTSGANVLTF. The CDR3 DNA reads TGTGCCAGTCATCGGGGCAGCACCTCTGGGGCCAACGTCCTGACTTTC.

This clonotype occurred many times. This beta chain turned up in a library designed for alpha chains; as an off-target read, its abundance says little. This chain uses TRBV12-3 or TRBV12-4 with TRBJ2-3; D gene ambiguous. The CDR3 runs to 13 residues. Between the trimmed V and J ends, which lost 6 bases and 1 base, there was a span of 8 bases. DNA of the CDR3: TGTGCCAGCAGCCCTAAGGGCACAGATACGCAGTATTTT. Protein product: CASSPKGTDTQYF.

This clonotype was counted many times. Since it is a stray read in a library aimed at alpha chains, this beta chain has a size that is not meaningful. The chain employs TRBV5-1 and TRBJ2-2; the match to TRBD1 covers 8 bases. Germline CDR1 and CDR2: SGHRS and YFSETQ. This CDR3 comprises 17 residues. The ends lost 1 base at V and 5 bases at J; junction bases unmatched: 10. The DNA for the CDR3 is TGCGCCAGCAGCTTGCGAGGACAGGGTCTTAGAACCGGGGAGCTGTTTTTT. It is translated as CASSLRGQGLRTGELFF.

This clonotype was counted a few times. Because this beta chain is a stray read in a library intended to capture alpha chains, its abundance should not be given much weight. This chain joins TRBV20-1 and TRBJ2-7, with no clear D. The CDR3 is made up of 13 amino acids. The V and J ends lost 3 bases and 1 base respectively, with 10 bases between them. Germline V gene lookup returns CDR1 DFQATT and CDR2 SNEGSKA (reference sequence). The CDR3 protein is CSASLDPSYEQYF. The CDR3 DNA is TGCAGTGCTAGTTTAGACCCTTCCTACGAGCAGTACTTC.

In its sample, this clonotype was seen many times. This beta chain represents an off-target read in a library built for alpha chains; its size is of limited meaning. V gene TRBV6-2 or TRBV6-3 combines with J gene TRBJ1-5; a possible D gene is TRBD1 (5 bases). Trimming removed 0 bases from V and 5 bases from J, with 11 bases in between. CDR1 is MNHEY and CDR2 is SVGEGT in the germline V gene. This CDR3 has 15 amino acids. The CDR3 here is CASSYSGVRYQPQHF. For the CDR3, the DNA is TGTGCCAGCAGTTACTCAGGGGTTCGCTATCAGCCCCAGCATTTT.

In this sample, this clonotype turned up a few times. This beta chain represents an off-target read in a library built for alpha chains; its size is of limited meaning. The V gene is TRBV6-2 or TRBV6-3, the J gene TRBJ2-1; D not certain. Germline-derived CDR1 and CDR2 are MNHEY and SVGEGT. The germline V and J ends were trimmed by 0 bases and 8 bases, with 5 bases remaining between them. The CDR3 is made up of 12 amino acids. CDR3 sequence: CASSYSGHEQFF. The DNA for the CDR3 is TGTGCCAGCAGTTACTCGGGCCATGAGCAGTTCTTC.

This clonotype was counted many times. This beta chain represents an off-target read in a library built for alpha chains; its size is of limited meaning. The chain joins TRBV20-1 to TRBJ1-4, with D maybe TRBD1 (5 bases). Per germline, CDR1 DFQATT and CDR2 SNEGSKA (reference sequence). The CDR3 length is 14 residues. V was pared by 3 bases and J by 4 bases, with 12 bases between. The CDR3 protein is CSARKGFGNEKLFF. CDR3 DNA: TGCAGTGCTAGGAAGGGGTTTGGTAATGAAAAACTGTTTTTT.

By share of the sample, this clonotype is medium-sized (0.01 to 0.1%). Within a library made for alpha chains, this beta chain is off target, and its count is uninformative. The rearrangement uses TRBV7-6 and TRBJ2-5; D remains unclear. Trimming shortened V by 2 bases and J by 2 bases, and 6 bases separated the two germline ends. The CDR3 covers 13 residues. CDR1 and CDR2 (germline): SGHVS, FNYEAQ. The CDR3 here is CASSLTQQETQYF. The CDR3 bases are TGTGCCAGCAGCTTAACCCAGCAAGAGACCCAGTACTTC.

Regarding this clonotype: This beta chain is off target for a library built for alpha chains, so its abundance means little. This chain uses TRBV15 with TRBJ1-4; no firm D call. The CDR3 is 16 residues long. The V and J ends lost 5 bases and 7 bases respectively, with 20 bases between them. CDR1 is LNHNV and CDR2 is YYDKDF in the germline V gene (reference sequence). CDR3 in DNA: TGTGCCACCAGCGGGCTCGGGCTCGGGGTTGGTGAAAAACTGTTTTTT. The encoded protein is CATSGLGLGVGEKLFF. Variable domain in full (rest from reference TRBV15 and TRBJ1-4): DAMVIQNPRYQVTQFGKPVTLSCSQTLNHNVMYWYQQKSSQAPKLLFHYYDKDFNNEADTPDNFQSRRPNTSFCFLDIRSPGLGDTAMYLCATSGLGLGVGEKLFFGSGTQLSVL.

In this sample, this clonotype turned up many times. With the library built for alpha chains, this beta chain is off target and its frequency is not meaningful. The rearrangement joins TRBV30 to TRBJ2-7; D call uncertain. V gave up 4 bases and J gave up 3 bases, with 7 bases separating them. Germline-derived CDR1 and CDR2 are GTSNPN and SVGIG (reference sequence). The CDR3 runs 11 residues. The CDR3 is CAWTDGYEQYF. CDR3 nucleotide sequence: TGTGCCTGGACCGACGGCTACGAGCAGTACTTC.